The 25 T cell receptor beta chains in this list originate from one sample, sequenced in a study of beta chain features in type 1 diabetes. These TCRs are of unknown antigen specificity. Study results and limitations: Across all four CD4+ subsets, people with type 1 diabetes showed modestly shorter TCRB CDR3s.

Every isolated RNA sample was fully reverse transcribed, so sequencing captured expressed TCRB transcripts. The data were produced by immunoSEQ multiplex PCR, yet TCRdb's version contains in-frame clones alone and is incomplete. The sample includes some 120,000 clones, about 18% of them seen just once. The material sequenced was central memory CD4+ T cells from blood. These receptors were collected from a man aged 18 to 29 with type 1 diabetes.

This clone showed up just a few times. CDR3 bases: TGCGCCAGCAGTGATGCCCACGACAGGACTACGTACAATGAGCAGTTCTTC. This codes for CASSDAHDRTTYNEQFF. V and J are TRBV10-1 and TRBJ2-1, with D possibly called TRBD1 or TRBD2 (6 bases each). V was clipped by 3 bases and J by 4 bases, with 19 bases between them. The germline CDR1 and CDR2 sequences are WNHNN and SYGVQD (reference sequence). The CDR3 totals 17 residues.

The chain carries TRBV13 and TRBJ2-7; D might be TRBD2 (5 bases). V lost 2 bases and J lost 7, with 30 bases in between. This CDR3 contains 19 residues. Germline CDR1 reads PRHDT; CDR2 reads FYEKMQ (reference sequence). DNA for the CDR3: TGTGCCAGCAGCTTAAGACTACCAACGAACTATATACGGACGGGAGAGCAGTACTTC. It codes for CASSLRLPTNYIRTGEQYF.

The gene calls are TRBV10-3 and TRBJ2-1; D tentatively fits TRBD1 or TRBD2 (5 bases each). Trimming shortened V by 5 bases and J by 0 bases, and 11 bases separated the two germline ends. The CDR3 loop spans 15 amino acids. CDR1 is ENHRY, CDR2 SYGVKD, per germline. CDR3 sequence (DNA): TGTGCCATCAGTTCCGGGACGAGCTCCTACAATGAGCAGTTCTTC. This codes for CAISSGTSSYNEQFF.

This clone was recorded a few times. The chain combines TRBV18 with TRBJ2-5; 14 bases fit TRBD2. The CDR3 runs to 15 residues. Germline V gives CDR1 KGHSH, CDR2 LQKENI. After removal of 4 bases from V and 6 bases from J, the junction contained 4 bases not matched to a gene. CDR3 amino acids: CASSRGLAGAQTQYF. CDR3 bases: TGTGCCAGCTCACGGGGACTAGCGGGAGCGCAGACCCAGTACTTC.

This rearrangement joins TRBV4-2 to TRBJ1-1; D not resolved. The CDR3 is 17 amino acids. Deletions cut 1 base from V and 1 base from J, with 16 bases between. Per germline, CDR1 LGHNA and CDR2 YNFKEQ. The CDR3 sequence: CASSQVQQLKSNTEAFF. In nucleotides, the CDR3 is TGTGCCAGCAGCCAAGTTCAACAGCTAAAATCGAACACTGAAGCTTTCTTT.

The chain couples TRBV7-9 to TRBJ1-5; 12 bases fit TRBD1. V shed 1 base, J shed 6 bases, and the junction held 7 bases outside the gene matches. This CDR3 contains 17 residues. CDR1 and CDR2 from the germline V gene are SEHNR and FQNEAQ (reference sequence). CDR3 protein: CASSLGWDRGLGQPQHF. Here the CDR3 DNA reads TGTGCCAGCAGCTTAGGCTGGGACAGGGGGCTTGGTCAGCCCCAGCATTTT. Full variable domain (missing parts from reference TRBV7-9 and TRBJ1-5): DTGVSQNPRHKITKRGQNVTFRCDPISEHNRLYWYRQTLGQGPEFLTYFQNEAQLEKSRLLSDRFSAERPKGSFSTLEIQRTEQGDSAMYLCASSLGWDRGLGQPQHFGDGTRLSIL.

This clone was observed at least ten times. This chain connects TRBV6-6 to TRBJ2-1, with D maybe TRBD1 (6 bases). This CDR3 spans 15 amino acids. Germline V lookup: CDR1 MNHNY, CDR2 SVGAGI (reference sequence). Trimming removed 7 bases at V and 0 bases at J, with 13 bases between. In DNA, the CDR3 is TGTGCCAGCACCCAGGGGTTGGTCTCCTACAATGAGCAGTTCTTC. It translates to CASTQGLVSYNEQFF.

The chain joins TRBV6-6 to TRBJ1-1, with 9 bases aligning to TRBD1. The germline CDR1 and CDR2 sequences are MNHNY and SVGAGI (reference sequence). This CDR3 has 14 amino acids. The trim removed 6 bases at V and 8 bases at J, leaving 10 bases unmatched. CDR3 nucleotide sequence: TGTGCCAGCAGCCGCAACAACAGGGGGCCCGAAGCTTTCTTT. Protein product: CASSRNNRGPEAFF.

This clone was picked up a small number of times. The V gene is TRBV27, the J gene TRBJ1-5; D remains unclear. The CDR3 contains 13 residues. Germline V gives CDR1 MNHEY, CDR2 SMNVEV (reference sequence). V was shortened by 5 bases and J by 9 bases, with 14 bases between the two germline ends. CDR3 in DNA: TGTGCCAGCAGTGAAGAACAGAGGTCGCCCCAGCATTTT. This translates into CASSEEQRSPQHF.

CDR3 nucleotides: TGTGCCAGCAGCCGCATAGGGACGGGGGTCACCGGGGAGCTGTTTTTT. It encodes CASSRIGTGVTGELFF. The V call is TRBV5-5, the J call TRBJ2-2; possible D gene TRBD2, 6 bases. This CDR3 is built from 16 residues. Germline values: CDR1 SGHKS, CDR2 YYEKEE (reference sequence). V was clipped by 4 bases and J by 4 bases, with 17 bases between them.

This sequence joins TRBV25-1 and TRBJ2-3; the match to TRBD2 covers 8 bases. CDR1 MGHDK and CDR2 SYGVNS come from the germline V gene. The CDR3 sequence is 15 residues long. The ends lost 8 bases at V and 1 base at J; junction bases unmatched: 8. The CDR3 is CASSRGRSGTDTQYF. CDR3 sequence (DNA): TGTGCCAGCTCGCGCGGGAGGTCAGGCACAGATACGCAGTATTTT.

This rearrangement joins TRBV9 to TRBJ2-7, with TRBD2 matching over 9 bases. The CDR3 has 14 amino acids. CDR1 SGDLS and CDR2 YYNGEE come from the germline V gene. Germline trimming cut 3 bases from V and 1 base from J; bases unmatched to any gene: 2. The CDR3 spells CASSATSGSYEQYF. The CDR3 DNA follows: TGTGCCAGCAGCGCGACTAGCGGATCCTACGAGCAGTACTTC.

This clone was seen a handful of times. The gene calls are TRBV21-1 and TRBJ2-1; the listed D gene, TRBD1, was not tested against the DNA. TRBV21-1 is designated a pseudogene. CDR3 length: 16 amino acids. The CDR3 nucleotides are TGTGCCAGCAGCAAATCTGGGACAGGGGGCTACAATGAGCAGTTCTTC. This sequence encodes CASSKSGTGGYNEQFF.

The chain links TRBV18 to TRBJ1-1, with unresolved D. This CDR3 comprises 16 residues. Trimming cost V 3 bases and J 1 base, with 15 bases left between them. Germline CDR1 KGHSH, CDR2 LQKENI. In DNA, the CDR3 is TGTGCCAGCTCACCCTGGGCCTCCCGATCGAACACTGAAGCTTTCTTT. Translating gives CASSPWASRSNTEAFF.

V gene TRBV9 combines with J gene TRBJ2-7; tentatively, D is TRBD1 (6 bases). Trimming took off 3 bases at V and 5 bases at J, with 15 bases between the two ends. CDR1 is SGDLS, CDR2 YYNGEE, per germline. CDR3 length: 14 amino acids. CDR3 sequence (DNA): TGTGCCAGCAGCGCAGGGGTTGGGGAAAACGAGCAGTACTTC. It translates to CASSAGVGENEQYF.

The V gene is TRBV6-5, the J gene TRBJ2-2, with 10 bases matching TRBD2. The V gene end was trimmed by 3 bases and the J gene end by 4 bases; junction bases not matched to a gene: 5. There are 16 residues in the CDR3. Germline loops: CDR1 MNHEY, CDR2 SVGAGI. DNA for the CDR3: TGTGCCAGCAGTTATGTTAGCGGGAGGACCACCGGGGAGCTGTTTTTT. It codes for CASSYVSGRTTGELFF.

V gene TRBV10-3 combines with J gene TRBJ1-1, with a weak D call TRBD1 (6 bases). Germline values: CDR1 ENHRY, CDR2 SYGVKD. CDR3 length equals 16 residues. V dropped 3 bases and J dropped 0 bases, with 14 bases sitting between them. The CDR3 bases are TGTGCCATCAGTGATTTGGGGGGCCGGATGAACACTGAAGCTTTCTTT. It is translated as CAISDLGGRMNTEAFF.

V usage is TRBV6-6 and J usage is TRBJ2-6, with D uncertain. V was clipped by 6 bases and J by 0 bases, with 9 bases between them. Germline loops: CDR1 MNHNY, CDR2 SVGAGI (reference sequence). CDR3 length: 15 amino acids. In DNA, the CDR3 is TGTGCCAGCAGCAAACATTCCTCTGGGGCCAACGTCCTGACTTTC. Translating gives CASSKHSSGANVLTF.

This chain's CDR3 is CASSSRTGENEQYF. CDR3 DNA sequence: TGCGCCAGCAGCTCCCGGACAGGGGAGAACGAGCAGTACTTC. This chain joins TRBV5-1 and TRBJ2-7, with 9 bases identical to TRBD1. The CDR3 covers 14 residues. The germline V gene has CDR1 SGHRS and CDR2 YFSETQ. V gave up 3 bases and J gave up 5 bases; unmatched junction bases: 6. The full variable domain, rest sourced from reference TRBV5-1 and TRBJ2-7, is KAGVTQTPRYLIKTRGQQVTLSCSPISGHRSVSWYQQTPGQGLQFLFEYFSETQRNKGNFPGRFSGRQFSNSRSEMNVSTLELGDSALYLCASSSRTGENEQYFGPGTRLTVT.

There are a few counts of this clone. Written as DNA, the CDR3 is TGTGCCATCAGTGGCCCCAGGGACAGCATCACAGATACGCAGTATTTT. Amino acids: CAISGPRDSITDTQYF. V usage is TRBV10-3 and J usage is TRBJ2-3; 7 nucleotides align to TRBD1. The CDR3 has 16 residues. The germline gives CDR1 ENHRY, CDR2 SYGVKD. After removal of 4 bases from V and 2 bases from J, the junction contained 9 bases not matched to a gene.

This clone was counted between two and nine times. This sequence joins TRBV29-1 and TRBJ2-7; 10 nucleotides match TRBD2. V lost 7 bases and J lost 3; bases outside the gene matches: 9. This CDR3 is 14 amino acids long. Per germline, CDR1 SQVTM and CDR2 ANQGSEA. DNA of the CDR3: TGCAGCGGTGGGGGACTAGCGTCTGACTACGAGCAGTACTTC. This encodes CSGGGLASDYEQYF.

The chain is built from TRBV7-2 and TRBJ2-7; unclear D gene. CDR1 is SGHTA and CDR2 is FQGNSA in the germline V gene. V was clipped by 1 base and J by 3 bases, with 7 bases between them. The CDR3 covers 13 residues. In DNA form, the CDR3 reads TGTGCCAGCAGCTTAGTGGGGATCTACGAGCAGTACTTC. Encoded protein: CASSLVGIYEQYF.

The chain joins TRBV2 to TRBJ2-5; 10 bases fit TRBD1. Germline V lookup: CDR1 SNHLY, CDR2 FYNNEI. Trimming at V came to 3 bases and at J to 2 bases, leaving 3 bases not matched to a gene. This CDR3 comprises 15 residues. The CDR3 protein is CASSDRGQGQETQYF. The CDR3 nucleotides read TGTGCCAGCAGTGATAGGGGACAGGGGCAAGAGACCCAGTACTTC.

Note on this clone: Different DNA sequences within this sample yield the same CDR3. CDR3 in amino acids: CASSSQGAAEKLFF. CDR3 bases: TGTGCCAGCAGCTCACAGGGGGCGGCTGAAAAACTGTTTTTT. This rearrangement joins TRBV5-4 to TRBJ1-4; 9 bases are shared with TRBD1. Germline CDR1 reads SGHNT; CDR2 reads YYREEE (reference sequence). Losses at the gene ends were 3 bases for V and 7 bases for J; bases not matched to a gene: 4. The CDR3 has 14 residues.

The chain combines TRBV29-1 with TRBJ2-5; the match to TRBD1 covers 10 bases. Germline V CDR1 and CDR2: SQVTM, ANQGSEA. This CDR3 is 15 amino acids long. Germline trimming cut 4 bases from V and 5 bases from J; bases unmatched to any gene: 10. The CDR3 coding sequence is TGCAGCGTTGCCCGACAGGGGGCGAGGGGGGAGACCCAGTACTTC. Encoded protein: CSVARQGARGETQYF.